These 26 T cell receptor beta chains came from one sample sequenced in a study of control samples from healthy donors and cancer patients. The table came from immunoSEQ multiplex PCR; TCRdb's copy has only in-frame clones and leaves some out. The sample yields roughly 400,000 clones, around 90% seen once. Sequenced material: PBMCs. Every receptor here comes from a man in his forties or fifties with head and neck cancer.

The chain couples TRBV3-1 (or the pseudogene TRBV3-2) to TRBJ1-5; D gene unclear. This CDR3 region has 18 residues. Trimming shortened V by 4 bases and J by 6 bases, and 25 bases separated the two germline ends. Germline-derived CDR1 and CDR2 are LGHDT and YNNKEL (reference sequence). The CDR3 DNA is TGTGCCAGCAGCCCCGCCCCACCTGGGCGAGCTGGGGTTCAGCCCCAGCATTTT. Encoded protein: CASSPAPPGRAGVQPQHF.

V and J are TRBV30 and TRBJ2-3; D is ambiguous. This CDR3 contains 12 residues. V lost 3 bases and J lost 6, with 10 bases in between. Germline values: CDR1 GTSNPN, CDR2 SVGIG (reference sequence). In DNA, the CDR3 is TGTGCCTGGAGGGTTATCGGGGATACGCAGTATTTT. It translates to CAWRVIGDTQYF.

The V and J genes are TRBV27 and TRBJ1-2; tentative D call: TRBD1 (6 bases). This CDR3 has 14 residues. CDR1 MNHEY and CDR2 SMNVEV come from the germline V gene (reference sequence). Trimming stripped 0 bases from V and 3 bases from J, with 8 bases between. Written as DNA, the CDR3 is TGTGCCAGCAGTTTATCCGGGGGCGACTATGGCTACACCTTC. This codes for CASSLSGGDYGYTF.

This chain joins TRBV7-3 and TRBJ2-1; TRBD1 aligns across 8 bases. The CDR3 sequence is 14 residues long. Germline V gives CDR1 SGHTA, CDR2 FQGTGA. V lost 1 base to trimming and J lost 7 bases; unmatched junction nucleotides: 3. Here the CDR3 DNA reads TGTGCCAGCAGCTTAAGTGACAGGGGTAATGAGCAGTTCTTC. Protein sequence: CASSLSDRGNEQFF.

This chain connects TRBV10-1 to TRBJ2-1; a possible D gene is TRBD1 (7 bases). Germline V gives CDR1 WNHNN, CDR2 SYGVQD (reference sequence). CDR3 size: 15 residues. V was pared by 0 bases and J by 7 bases, with 13 bases between. The CDR3, as DNA: TGCGCCAGCAGTGAGTCAGGGACAGCGGGTAATGAGCAGTTCTTC. Translating it yields CASSESGTAGNEQFF.

V usage is TRBV5-1 and J usage is TRBJ1-6, with 7 bases identical to TRBD1. Trimming cost V 0 bases and J 3 bases; bases outside gene matches: 3. Germline V gives CDR1 SGHRS, CDR2 YFSETQ. The CDR3 runs to 16 residues. In nucleotides, the CDR3 is TGCGCCAGCAGCTTGGGACGGGACAGCTATAATTCACCCCTCCACTTT. Translation: CASSLGRDSYNSPLHF.

The V gene is TRBV5-1, the J gene TRBJ2-1; maybe TRBD2 (5 bases). CDR3 length: 14 amino acids. V lost 5 bases to trimming and J lost 5 bases, with 14 bases between them. Germline V gives CDR1 SGHRS, CDR2 YFSETQ. CDR3 residues: CASSSLAIHNEQFF. CDR3 in DNA: TGCGCCAGCAGTTCCCTAGCCATCCACAATGAGCAGTTCTTC.

This CDR3 is CASSLAGGSTEAFF. The CDR3 DNA follows: TGTGCCAGCAGCTTGGCCGGGGGGAGCACTGAAGCTTTCTTT. The V and J genes are TRBV5-6 and TRBJ1-1; a weak D match, TRBD1 (5 bases). CDR3 size: 14 residues. Trimming cost V 0 bases and J 4 bases, with 10 bases left between them. CDR1 is SGHDT and CDR2 is YYEEEE in the germline V gene.

The chain uses TRBV10-2 and TRBJ1-2; D gene unclear. Germline V gives CDR1 WSHSY, CDR2 SAAADI. V lost 4 bases and J lost 5, with 11 bases in between. This CDR3 spans 13 amino acids. CDR3 in amino acids: CASSVGFSYGYTF. CDR3 DNA: TGCGCCAGCAGTGTTGGGTTTTCGTATGGCTACACCTTC.

The rearrangement uses TRBV6-5 and TRBJ1-4; D is perhaps TRBD1 (5 bases). Germline assignment: CDR1 MNHEY and CDR2 SVGAGI. The CDR3 is 15 amino acids. V lost 2 bases, J lost 5 bases, and 12 bases lay in between. The CDR3 nucleotides are TGTGCCAGCAGTTACAAGGGCAGGGCCAATGAAAAACTGTTTTTT. Translation gives CASSYKGRANEKLFF.

Turning to this clone: Other DNA sequences of this sample code for an identical CDR3. The rearrangement links TRBV6-2 or TRBV6-3 to TRBJ1-5, with D perhaps matching TRBD1 (5 bases). Between the trimmed V and J ends, which lost 2 bases and 4 bases, there was a span of 9 bases. Germline loops: CDR1 MNHEY, CDR2 SVGEGT. The CDR3 has 14 amino acids. The CDR3 loop is CASSYGGGNQPQHF. The CDR3 coding sequence is TGTGCCAGCAGTTACGGGGGGGGTAATCAGCCCCAGCATTTT.

The rearrangement links TRBV4-3 to TRBJ2-3; D is unresolved. Looked up from germline, CDR1 is LGHNA and CDR2 is YSLEER. CDR3 length: 16 amino acids. Trimming cost V 0 bases and J 2 bases, with 12 bases left between them. This CDR3 is CASSQDWNPVTDTQYF. The CDR3 DNA reads TGCGCCAGCAGCCAAGATTGGAACCCCGTCACAGATACGCAGTATTTT.

V is TRBV30 and J is TRBJ2-5; TRBD1 matches 7 bases. Germline CDR1 GTSNPN, CDR2 SVGIG (reference sequence). V lost 1 base and J lost 3; bases outside the gene matches: 5. This CDR3 spans 14 amino acids. The CDR3 region is CAWSGQGDKETQYF. Here the CDR3 DNA reads TGTGCCTGGAGTGGACAGGGTGATAAAGAGACCCAGTACTTC.

The genes are TRBV5-1 and TRBJ1-1; maybe TRBD1 (6 bases). The germline gives CDR1 SGHRS, CDR2 YFSETQ. V was clipped by 2 bases and J by 5 bases, with 16 bases between them. This CDR3 contains 15 residues. The CDR3 DNA sequence: TGCGCCAGCAGCTTTCGCGGGGACACGGGGACTGAAGCTTTCTTT. Protein product: CASSFRGDTGTEAFF.

The V and J genes are TRBV11-2 and TRBJ2-7, with 7 bases identical to TRBD2. V lost 4 bases to trimming and J lost 2 bases; unmatched junction nucleotides: 5. The CDR3 runs 14 residues. CDR1 and CDR2 from the germline V gene are SGHAT and FQNNGV. CDR3 in DNA: TGTGCCAGCAGCTACCAGGGAGGGACCTACGAGCAGTACTTC. Its translation: CASSYQGGTYEQYF.

The sample holds one count of this clone. The chain uses TRBV19 and TRBJ1-5, with D uncertain. Germline lookup yields CDR1 LNHDA and CDR2 SQIVND (reference sequence). This CDR3 region has 13 residues. Between the trimmed V and J ends, which lost 9 bases and 4 bases, there was a span of 13 bases. The DNA for the CDR3 is TGTGCCAGCGCGAGGACGGGGAATCAGCCCCAGCATTTT. The encoded protein is CASARTGNQPQHF.

The rearrangement joins TRBV30 to TRBJ1-1, with 7 bases lining up with TRBD1. Germline assignment: CDR1 GTSNPN and CDR2 SVGIG (reference sequence). The CDR3 loop spans 13 amino acids. Trimming removed 4 bases from V and 5 bases from J; junction bases left unmatched: 7. In DNA, the CDR3 is TGTGCCTGGAAGGGGGCCCCGAGGACTGAAGCTTTCTTT. Translation: CAWKGAPRTEAFF.

This rearrangement joins TRBV24-1 to TRBJ1-6; 7 bases are shared with TRBD1. CDR1 KGHDR and CDR2 SFDVKD come from the germline V gene. The CDR3 covers 18 residues. J gave up 3 bases and V 0 bases, and 7 bases lay outside the gene matches. CDR3 region: CATSDLFLGTVYNSPLHF. DNA for the CDR3: TGTGCCACCAGTGATTTGTTCCTCGGGACAGTCTATAATTCACCCCTCCACTTT.

The J gene is TRBJ2-7, the V gene TRBV7-8; TRBD2 might be the D (5 bases). The V and J ends lost 3 bases and 3 bases respectively, with 18 bases between them. The CDR3 spans 16 residues. Per the germline V gene, CDR1 is SGHVS and CDR2 is FQNEAQ. The CDR3 loop is CASSLPARGKDYEQYF. CDR3 in DNA: TGTGCCAGCAGCTTGCCAGCACGGGGAAAGGACTACGAGCAGTACTTC.

This chain joins TRBV9 and TRBJ2-3, with 12 bases aligning to TRBD2. J was trimmed by 5 bases and V by 3 bases; bases with no gene match: 7. The germline V gene encodes CDR1 SGDLS and CDR2 YYNGEE. The CDR3 sequence is 16 residues long. CDR3 in amino acids: CASSGLAGVSRDTQYF. CDR3 DNA sequence: TGTGCCAGCAGCGGACTAGCGGGAGTGTCCAGAGATACGCAGTATTTT. Combining the CDR3 with reference TRBV9 and TRBJ2-3 gives the whole variable domain DSGVTQTPKHLITATGQRVTLRCSPRSGDLSVYWYQQSLDQGLQFLIQYYNGEERAKGNILERFSAQQFPDLHSELNLSSLELGDSALYFCASSGLAGVSRDTQYFGPGTRLTVL.

The chain is built from TRBV7-9 and TRBJ1-2; 7 nucleotides line up with TRBD1. V was pared by 5 bases and J by 5 bases, with 8 bases of the junction left unmatched. This CDR3 has 14 amino acids. Germline V gene lookup returns CDR1 SEHNR and CDR2 FQNEAQ (reference sequence). The DNA of the CDR3 is TGTGCCAGCAGCCCACCGGACAGGACATATGGCTACACCTTC. Residues: CASSPPDRTYGYTF.

This clone was observed a single time. The chain links TRBV19 to TRBJ1-5; 9 bases align to TRBD1. Germline-derived CDR1 and CDR2 are LNHDA and SQIVND (reference sequence). Losses at the gene ends were 5 bases for V and 1 base for J; bases not matched to a gene: 18. This CDR3 is 20 amino acids long. CDR3 nucleotides: TGTGCCAGTAGTGCCTTAACCGGGACAGGGATGGCAGCGAGCAATCAGCCCCAGCATTTT. Translated, it gives CASSALTGTGMAASNQPQHF.

This chain joins TRBV11-2 and TRBJ1-3, with no clear D. The germline CDR1 and CDR2 sequences are SGHAT and FQNNGV. Between the trimmed V and J ends, which lost 2 bases and 2 bases, there was a span of 10 bases. The CDR3 is made up of 15 amino acids. CDR3 amino acids: CASSLRAVPGNTIYF. The CDR3, as DNA: TGTGCCAGCAGCTTACGGGCCGTACCTGGAAACACCATATATTTT.

The V gene is TRBV27, the J gene TRBJ2-1, with 7 bases fitting TRBD1. Trimming at V came to 2 bases and at J to 3 bases, leaving 4 bases not matched to a gene. CDR1 MNHEY and CDR2 SMNVEV come from the germline V gene (reference sequence). The CDR3 extends over 15 amino acids. In nucleotides, the CDR3 is TGTGCCAGCAGTTTAGACAGGGCCGGCTACAATGAGCAGTTCTTC. It is translated as CASSLDRAGYNEQFF.

The V and J genes are TRBV27 and TRBJ1-5, with D unresolved. This CDR3 has 12 amino acids. CDR1 MNHEY and CDR2 SMNVEV come from the germline V gene (reference sequence). V was pared by 3 bases and J by 7 bases, with 7 bases between. The CDR3 nucleotides are TGTGCCAGCAGTTTGGTGGGGCAGCCCCAGCATTTT. This codes for CASSLVGQPQHF.

This clone was counted a single time. The V call is TRBV6-5, the J call TRBJ2-1, with TRBD2 identical over 12 bases. The CDR3 is 16 residues long. Germline V gene data show CDR1 as MNHEY and CDR2 as SVGAGI. The V gene end was trimmed by 0 bases and the J gene end by 10 bases; junction bases not matched to a gene: 7. CDR3 region: CASSYSLTSGSLEQFF. CDR3 nucleotide sequence: TGTGCCAGCAGTTACTCTTTGACTAGCGGGAGCCTGGAGCAGTTCTTC.